Following are 8 T cell receptor beta chains from one sample sequenced in a study of CD8+ T cells in alopecia areata. In each case, RNA was isolated and then reverse transcribed into cDNA as the sequencing template. Method: immunoSEQ multiplex PCR; TCRdb's copy keeps in-frame clones and lacks some. The table shows 140,000 to 150,000 clones, with 50% to 65% occurring only once. As to treatment: oral pan-JAK inhibitor, 5-10 mg twice daily. The sequenced sample was CD8+ T cells sorted from blood, obtained at week 4, from a patient treated with tofacitinib. The receptors were gathered from a human donor with alopecia areata.

DNA of the CDR3: TGCGCCAGCAGCCAAAACACAGGGGGCGCGTGGTCACCCCTCCACTTT. Protein: CASSQNTGGAWSPLHF. The chain joins TRBV4-1 to TRBJ1-6; TRBD1 aligns across 9 bases. This CDR3 spans 16 amino acids. CDR1 and CDR2 from the germline V gene are MGHRA and YSYEKL. With V trimmed by 2 bases and J by 10 bases, 9 bases remained unmatched.

V and J are TRBV5-4 and TRBJ2-1; 7 bases are a match to TRBD2. The germline gives CDR1 SGHNT, CDR2 YYREEE (reference sequence). J lost 9 bases, V lost 5 bases, and 11 bases had no gene match. The CDR3 covers 14 residues. In nucleotides, the CDR3 is TGTGCCAGCAGGGGCGCGGGGGAGGATCCTGAGCAGTTCTTC. Translating gives CASRGAGEDPEQFF.

This clone was recorded a few times. The rearrangement uses TRBV6-5 and TRBJ1-1; D not certain. Germline assignment: CDR1 MNHEY and CDR2 SVGAGI. The CDR3 has 13 amino acids. Trimming took off 3 bases at V and 7 bases at J, with 12 bases between the two ends. CDR3 amino acids: CASSYLATNEAFF. CDR3 nucleotide sequence: TGTGCCAGCAGTTATTTGGCGACGAATGAAGCTTTCTTT.

The table lists this clone with a few counts. V is TRBV7-8 and J is TRBJ1-4; D might be TRBD1 (5 bases). The CDR3 runs to 16 residues. Trimming pared 5 bases from V and 0 bases from J, leaving 13 bases between. CDR1 and CDR2 (germline): SGHVS, FQNEAQ. The CDR3 region is CASSPFTTATNEKLFF. The CDR3 coding sequence is TGTGCCAGCAGCCCTTTTACGACAGCAACTAATGAAAAACTGTTTTTT. Together with reference TRBV7-8 and TRBJ1-4, the CDR3 gives the full variable domain: GAGVSQSPRYKVAKRGQDVALRCDPISGHVSLFWYQQALGQGPEFLTYFQNEAQLDKSGLPSDRFFAERPEGSVSTLKIQRTQQEDSAVYLCASSPFTTATNEKLFFGSGTQLSVL.

This clone was counted many times. The V call is TRBV7-2, the J call TRBJ2-2, with D unresolved. Per the germline V gene, CDR1 is SGHTA and CDR2 is FQGNSA. The CDR3 has 16 residues. V lost 3 bases and J lost 3, with 14 bases in between. This CDR3 reads CASSFSWGPYTGELFF. CDR3 bases: TGTGCCAGCAGCTTTAGTTGGGGTCCGTACACCGGGGAGCTGTTTTTT.

This sequence joins TRBV6-1 and TRBJ2-7; D unclear. Germline loops: CDR1 MNHNS, CDR2 SASEGT. Deletions cut 1 base from V and 0 bases from J, with 10 bases between. This CDR3 spans 15 amino acids. DNA for the CDR3: TGTGCCAGCAGTGAAGACGAGAGCAGCTCCTACGAGCAGTACTTC. Protein product: CASSEDESSSYEQYF.

This chain links TRBV19 with TRBJ1-2, with D possibly matching TRBD1 (5 bases). There are 14 residues in the CDR3. CDR1 and CDR2 from the germline V gene are LNHDA and SQIVND (reference sequence). V shed 4 bases and J shed 6 bases, with 15 bases lying between them. The CDR3 here is CASSTTGTPHGYTF. CDR3 DNA: TGTGCCAGTAGTACCACCGGGACCCCGCATGGCTACACCTTC.

This clone turned up a few times. The chain is built from TRBV19 and TRBJ2-1; D remains unclear. The germline V and J ends were trimmed by 7 bases and 2 bases, with 12 bases remaining between them. This CDR3 is 14 amino acids long. CDR1 is LNHDA and CDR2 is SQIVND in the germline V gene (reference sequence). The CDR3 region is CASTPRRTYNEQFF. The CDR3 DNA is TGTGCCAGTACCCCACGTCGAACCTACAATGAGCAGTTCTTC.